This TCR beta chain was profiled in a study of blood T cells in healthy people across ages. Across the study: Template switching captured about one barcoded beta molecule per two T cells. Findings and caveats of the study: Estimates of total diversity, which came from one million sequenced T cells, were considered to be underestimates. The study found TCR beta diversity correlated strongly with naive T cell percentage.

Trimming shortened V by 1 base and J by 3 bases, and 15 bases separated the two germline ends. The CDR3 has 16 amino acids. The V gene's germline CDR1 is MGHRA and CDR2 YSYEKL. As to this clonotype: Its antigen remains unidentified.

For the second PCR, which ran for about 6 to 11 cycles, a sample-barcoded 5' primer and a J-beta primer mix were used. TCRdb passed the 5' RACE reads through MiXCR, listing each CDR3 protein once. This table holds 1.4 million to 1.5 million distinct CDR3 sequences, around 42% found once. This chain uses TRBV4-1 with TRBJ1-2; D is unclear. This clonotype was obtained from a young woman in good health. Material for sequencing was blood. The CDR3 here is CASSQGRGRQYYGYTF. Written as DNA, the CDR3 is TGCGCCAGCAGCCAAGGTCGAGGGCGCCAATACTATGGCTACACCTTC.